The clone carrying this T cell receptor (beta chain) is a singleton in its sample. Assay: immunoSEQ multiplex PCR; the TCRdb copy retains only in-frame clones and omits some. The sample lists roughly 300,000 clones; over 75% were seen once. V was pared by 3 bases and J by 0 bases, with 6 bases between. This CDR3 region has 14 residues. In germline, CDR1 is LNHDA, CDR2 SQIVND (reference sequence). These data are taken from a study of blood T cell repertoires in COVID-19. The sequenced sample was PBMCs or T cells enriched from blood (not recorded which). The sequence was collected from a woman under 40 who had recovered from COVID-19. The chain couples TRBV19 to TRBJ1-3; D unresolved. CDR3 sequence reads: CASSMRVSGNTIYF. CDR3 coding DNA: TGTGCCAGTAGTATGAGGGTCTCTGGAAACACCATATATTTT. Full variable domain (outside the CDR3, taken from reference TRBV19 and TRBJ1-3): DGGITQSPKYLFRKEGQNVTLSCEQNLNHDAMYWYRQDPGQGLRLIYYSQIVNDFQKGDIAEGYSVSREKKESFPLTVTSAQKNPTAFYLCASSMRVSGNTIYFGEGSWLTVV.